This TCR beta chain was documented in a study of blood T cell repertoires in COVID-19. About the study: Specimens from acute and convalescent COVID-19 originated in the United States, Italy and Spain. T cells, B-cell-depleted T cells, or PBMCs provided the cDNA or gDNA that served as material.

Looked up from germline, CDR1 is SGHAT and CDR2 is FQNNGV. V lost 3 bases and J 2 bases, leaving 10 bases between the germline ends. The CDR3 covers 14 residues. Assay used: immunoSEQ multiplex PCR; TCRdb lists only in-frame clones, some missing. This sample has 250,000 or so clones; roughly 80% occur once, and the top ten carry roughly 3.2%. Recruitment covered fewer than 25 US areas and drew participants whose ages spanned about 18 to 95 years. Sequencing input: PBMCs or T cells enriched from blood (not recorded which). The rearrangement uses TRBV11-2 and TRBJ2-5; D gene unclear. This clonotype was obtained from a man aged 50-59 years who had recovered from COVID-19. CDR3 nucleotides: TGTGCCAGCAGCTTCTCTTACGGGCAAGAGACCCAGTACTTC. Amino acids: CASSFSYGQETQYF. Variable domain in full (rest from reference TRBV11-2 and TRBJ2-5): EAGVAQSPRYKIIEKRQSVAFWCNPISGHATLYWYQQILGQGPKLLIQFQNNGVVDDSQLPKDRFSAERLKGVDSTLKIQPAKLEDSAVYLCASSFSYGQETQYFGPGTRLLVL.